The 13 T cell receptor beta chains reported below all come from one sample, sequenced in a study of T-cell reconstitution after alpha-beta-depleted transplantation in children. Researchers prepared the TCRbeta library using unique molecular identifiers, the study reports. TCRdb passed the PCR reads through MiXCR, listing each CDR3 protein once. This table has 6,500 to 10,000 distinct CDR3 sequences, approximately 16% appearing once. Sequenced material: PBMCs, mostly from graft donor cells, taken 60 days after TCRalphabeta/CD19-depleted stem cell transplant. These receptors were taken from a girl younger than two who had a stem cell transplant for combined immunodeficiency, so the T cells may come from the graft donor.

This clonotype was counted a few times. The rearrangement uses TRBV12-3 or TRBV12-4 and TRBJ2-7; 7 bases align to TRBD1. Trimming at V came to 6 bases and at J to 4 bases, leaving 12 bases not matched to a gene. The CDR3 covers 15 residues. The CDR3 region has the DNA TGTGCCAGCAGCCCCCGGGCAGGGGGATTATACGAGCAGTACTTC. Its protein is CASSPRAGGLYEQYF.

This clonotype was detected many times. The rearrangement uses TRBV29-1 and TRBJ2-1, with D unclear. The CDR3 totals 13 residues. V was pared by 5 bases and J by 5 bases, with 13 bases between. Per germline, CDR1 SQVTM and CDR2 ANQGSEA. This chain's CDR3 is CSVQYRLNNEQFF. The CDR3, as DNA: TGCAGCGTTCAATACCGACTGAACAATGAGCAGTTCTTC.

This clonotype was seen repeatedly, ten times or more. The chain uses TRBV4-3 and TRBJ2-7, with TRBD2 matching over 7 bases. J lost 7 bases, V lost 5 bases, and 11 bases had no gene match. Germline CDR1 reads LGHNA; CDR2 reads YSLEER. This CDR3 comprises 14 residues. CDR3 DNA: TGCGCCAGCAGCACTCGGGACTACCCTCGGGAGCAGTACTTC. Translating gives CASSTRDYPREQYF.

The rearrangement links TRBV7-6 to TRBJ1-4; 10 bases fit TRBD1. The CDR3 length is 15 residues. Per the germline V gene, CDR1 is SGHVS and CDR2 is FNYEAQ. Losses at the gene ends were 5 bases for V and 6 bases for J; bases not matched to a gene: 6. For the CDR3, the DNA is TGTGCCAGCAGCCGTCTGGGGACAGGGGATGAAAAACTGTTTTTT. Its translation is CASSRLGTGDEKLFF.

The CDR3 protein is CASSLPLVYEQYF. The CDR3 coding sequence is TGTGCCAGCAGCTTACCGTTAGTCTACGAGCAGTACTTC. The chain recombines TRBV11-2 with TRBJ2-7; the D is unclear. This CDR3 is 13 amino acids long. V was cut by 2 bases and J by 3 bases, with 8 bases left in between. CDR1 and CDR2 from the germline V gene are SGHAT and FQNNGV.

The rearrangement links TRBV10-3 to TRBJ2-7; TRBD1 might be the D (8 bases). Looked up from germline, CDR1 is ENHRY and CDR2 is SYGVKD. The CDR3 runs 14 residues. The V and J ends lost 6 bases and 3 bases respectively, with 15 bases between them. The CDR3: CAIRKTGEGYEQYF. Written as DNA, the CDR3 is TGTGCCATCAGAAAGACAGGGGAGGGCTACGAGCAGTACTTC.

The chain carries TRBV5-1 and TRBJ2-2, with D possibly matching TRBD1 (5 bases). CDR1 and CDR2 from the germline V gene are SGHRS and YFSETQ. This CDR3 is 16 amino acids long. V dropped 1 base and J dropped 1 base, with 11 bases sitting between them. CDR3: CASSLHRSVNTGELFF. CDR3 coding DNA: TGCGCCAGCAGCTTGCACAGGTCCGTGAACACCGGGGAGCTGTTTTTT.

This clonotype was counted many times. V is TRBV27 and J is TRBJ2-7; D is unresolved. This CDR3 spans 13 amino acids. The V and J ends lost 6 bases and 3 bases respectively, with 12 bases between them. Germline V gives CDR1 MNHEY, CDR2 SMNVEV (reference sequence). As DNA, the CDR3 is TGTGCCAGCAGCGCCTCGGACGGCTACGAGCAGTACTTC. Protein product: CASSASDGYEQYF.

The gene calls are TRBV3-1 and TRBJ1-2; D ambiguous. The CDR3 has 14 residues. CDR1 and CDR2 (germline): LGHDT, YNNKEL (reference sequence). Trimming took 0 bases from V and 2 from J, leaving 7 bases between them. CDR3 protein: CASSQDRANYGYTF. The CDR3, as DNA: TGTGCCAGCAGCCAAGATCGGGCAAACTATGGCTACACCTTC.

The table lists this clonotype with a few counts. The rearrangement joins TRBV21-1 to TRBJ2-7; TRBD1, as called in the table, went unchecked against the DNA. TRBV21-1 counts as a pseudogene. This CDR3 contains 12 residues. The CDR3 bases are TGTGCCAGCACAGGACAGATCTACGAGCAGTACTTC. As protein: CASTGQIYEQYF.

Remarks on this clonotype: A much larger clone sits a single nucleotide away, making a read error possible. In this CDR3 the conserved last residue, phenylalanine or tryptophan, is missing, so a read error is likely. The rearrangement uses TRBV6-5 and TRBJ1-5; 7 bases are shared with TRBD1. V shed 6 bases, J shed 5 bases, and the junction held 7 bases outside the gene matches. The CDR3 spans 14 residues. Germline CDR1 is MNHEY and CDR2 is SVGAGI. DNA of the CDR3: TGTGCCAGCAGCCCAACAGGGGAGGATCAGCCCCAGCATGTT. It translates to CASSPTGEDQPQHV.

This clonotype was seen more than once but under ten times. This rearrangement joins TRBV4-3 to TRBJ1-5, with D unclear. V was clipped by 1 base and J by 0 bases, with 7 bases between them. Per the germline V gene, CDR1 is LGHNA and CDR2 is YSLEER. The CDR3 has 15 amino acids. CDR3 nucleotide sequence: TGCGCCAGCAGCCAAGGATCGGGTAGCAATCAGCCCCAGCATTTT. It translates to CASSQGSGSNQPQHF.

In this sample, this clonotype turned up many times. The chain has TRBV5-6 and TRBJ2-7; 7 bases map to TRBD1. The CDR3 runs to 16 residues. J was trimmed by 4 bases and V by 5 bases; bases with no gene match: 15. Germline assignment: CDR1 SGHDT and CDR2 YYEEEE. The CDR3 reads CASSLTGSPPWYEQYF. The CDR3, as DNA: TGTGCCAGCAGTTTGACAGGGAGCCCACCCTGGTACGAGCAGTACTTC. Looking up the rest from reference TRBV5-6 and TRBJ2-7 gives the full variable domain: DAGVTQSPTHLIKTRGQQVTLRCSPKSGHDTVSWYQQALGQGPQFIFQYYEEEERQRGNFPDRFSGHQFPNYSSELNVNALLLGDSALYLCASSLTGSPPWYEQYFGPGTRLTVT.